This TCR beta chain came from a study of tumor and adjacent non-tumor tissue in lung cancer. At the level of the study: There were 12 adenocarcinoma, 2 squamous cell carcinoma and 1 small cell lung cancer cases. Patients were aged about 30 to 76, around ten men and a handful of women, stage I to III.

In regard to this clonotype: Its matching antigen is unknown. One end of the junction varies from germline; a read error may be responsible.

Three rounds of nested PCR, following a modified ARM-PCR protocol, produced the TCRbeta library. TCRdb ran MiXCR on the multiplex PCR reads and lists one entry per CDR3 protein. The sample consists of roughly 81,000 distinct CDR3 sequences, about three fifths of them appearing once. This sample's RNA came from whole unsorted tissue. The germline V gene has CDR1 ENHRY and CDR2 SYGVKD. There are 13 residues in the CDR3. Study results and caveats: Shorter survival was associated with higher TCR diversity in tumors. Tumor repertoires had a smaller top 100 clone share than normal lung.

The gene calls are TRBV10-3 and TRBJ1-5; unclear D gene. The TCR originated in a man between 70 and 80 years old with non-small cell lung cancer. The sample was lung tumor tissue. The CDR3 sequence is CAISTEQNQPQHF. The CDR3 DNA is TGTGCCATCAGTACAGAACAGAATCAACCCCAGCATTTT.